Each of the 15 T cell receptor beta chains below was sequenced from the same sample in a study of PD-L1 blockade in urothelial cancer. The time point is: peripheral blood 6 weeks after treatment start. Repertoires were generated with immunoSEQ multiplex PCR, while TCRdb's copy carries only in-frame clones and drops some. The sample contains about 130,000 clones, 86% of which appear only once. Sequenced material: PBMCs, taken around atezolizumab (anti-PD-L1) treatment. These receptor sequences come from a man aged 50-60 years with urothelial cancer.

The genes are TRBV9 and TRBJ1-3; D is undetermined. Germline V lookup: CDR1 SGDLS, CDR2 YYNGEE. Trimming removed 5 bases from V and 4 bases from J, with 10 bases in between. The CDR3 totals 13 residues. The CDR3 here is CASSLTGGNTIYF. DNA for the CDR3: TGTGCCAGCAGTCTGACCGGGGGAAACACCATATATTTT.

The V call is TRBV2, the J call TRBJ1-5, with D possibly TRBD1 on 6 matching bases. The CDR3 runs 17 residues. V dropped 7 bases and J dropped 1 base, with 20 bases sitting between them. Germline lookup yields CDR1 SNHLY and CDR2 FYNNEI. The CDR3 loop reads CASNLAGTSLSNQPQHF. CDR3 DNA: TGTGCCAGCAACCTGGCAGGGACAAGCCTAAGCAATCAGCCCCAGCATTTT.

This chain links TRBV6-5 with TRBJ1-1, with D perhaps matching TRBD1 (6 bases). CDR3 length: 15 residues. Between the trimmed V and J ends, which lost 5 bases and 3 bases, there was a span of 16 bases. Germline assignment: CDR1 MNHEY and CDR2 SVGAGI. DNA for the CDR3: TGTGCCAGCAGTCCGAGGCCGTCAGGGGACACTGAAGCTTTCTTT. Translating gives CASSPRPSGDTEAFF.

The V and J genes are TRBV28 and TRBJ2-1, with 7 bases that match TRBD2. J lost 5 bases, V lost 3 bases, and 7 bases had no gene match. Germline V gene data show CDR1 as MDHEN and CDR2 as SYDVKM. This CDR3 is built from 15 residues. DNA for the CDR3: TGTGCCAGCAGTTTGGTGGGAGGGCAAAACAATGAGCAGTTCTTC. It encodes CASSLVGGQNNEQFF.

The chain joins TRBV29-1 to TRBJ2-1; 11 bases are a match to TRBD2. The CDR3 has 17 amino acids. Losses at the gene ends were 4 bases for V and 3 bases for J; bases not matched to a gene: 11. CDR1 and CDR2 from the germline V gene are SQVTM and ANQGSEA. Here the CDR3 DNA reads TGCAGCGTTGTTGGGGTTAGCGGGAGGGCGGGCTACAATGAGCAGTTCTTC. Translating gives CSVVGVSGRAGYNEQFF.

The chain links TRBV19 to TRBJ1-1; a weak D match, TRBD1 (6 bases). V was shortened by 6 bases and J by 0 bases, with 14 bases between the two germline ends. The germline CDR1 and CDR2 sequences are LNHDA and SQIVND (reference sequence). This CDR3 contains 15 residues. The CDR3 nucleotides read TGTGCCAGTAGCAGACACAGGGAATTGAACACTGAAGCTTTCTTT. This sequence encodes CASSRHRELNTEAFF.

This clone has more than one count but fewer than ten. V gene TRBV10-3 combines with J gene TRBJ2-7, with D perhaps matching TRBD1 (6 bases). CDR1 and CDR2 from the germline V gene are ENHRY and SYGVKD. The CDR3 is 13 amino acids. The germline V and J ends were trimmed by 4 bases and 8 bases, with 15 bases remaining between them. The CDR3 spells CAISGTEQWKQYF. CDR3 sequence (DNA): TGTGCCATCAGTGGGACAGAACAATGGAAGCAGTACTTC.

The chain joins TRBV2 to TRBJ2-6; TRBD1 matches at 7 bases. The CDR3 sequence is 13 residues long. With V trimmed by 10 bases and J by 4 bases, 4 bases remained unmatched. Per the germline V gene, CDR1 is SNHLY and CDR2 is FYNNEI. This chain's CDR3 is CATRGPGANVLTF. The CDR3 coding sequence is TGTGCCACTAGGGGGCCAGGGGCCAACGTCCTGACTTTC.

CDR3: CATARGVYYEQYF. The CDR3 bases are TGTGCCACCGCCCGGGGAGTTTACTACGAGCAGTACTTC. J is TRBJ2-7 and V is TRBV27; perhaps TRBD2 as D (5 bases). The CDR3 has 13 residues. V was shortened by 10 bases and J by 3 bases, with 16 bases between the two germline ends. CDR1 and CDR2 from the germline V gene are MNHEY and SMNVEV (reference sequence).

The gene calls are TRBV30 and TRBJ2-7; the match to TRBD2 covers 7 bases. This CDR3 spans 13 amino acids. The V gene end was trimmed by 4 bases and the J gene end by 11 bases; junction bases not matched to a gene: 14. The germline gives CDR1 GTSNPN, CDR2 SVGIG (reference sequence). CDR3 amino acids: CAWTREPGGIEYF. CDR3 sequence (DNA): TGTGCCTGGACTCGTGAACCGGGAGGCATAGAGTACTTC.

The chain is built from TRBV6-1 and TRBJ2-1; 8 nucleotides match TRBD1. The trim removed 6 bases at V and 7 bases at J, leaving 8 bases unmatched. From germline, CDR1 is MNHNS and CDR2 SASEGT. CDR3 length: 14 amino acids. DNA of the CDR3: TGTGCCAGCAGGACGCAGGGGGCAAAGAATGAGCAGTTCTTC. This codes for CASRTQGAKNEQFF.

A note on this clone: The junction shows a germline mismatch at one end, possibly a read error. The chain combines TRBV7-7 with TRBJ1-3; 8 nucleotides match TRBD1. Germline assignment: CDR1 SSHAT and CDR2 FNYEAQ (reference sequence). The CDR3 is 19 amino acids. The CDR3 loop is CASSFDSHSETGAGNTIYF. CDR3 sequence (DNA): TGTGCTAGCAGCTTCGACAGCCATTCGGAGACAGGGGCTGGAAACACCATATATTTT.

The chain uses TRBV18 and TRBJ1-6; 8 bases fit TRBD1. The V and J ends lost 6 bases and 7 bases, in that order; junction bases with no gene match: 5. The germline gives CDR1 KGHSH, CDR2 LQKENI. CDR3 length equals 14 residues. The CDR3 loop is CASSKDRVNSPLHF. CDR3 nucleotide sequence: TGTGCCAGCTCCAAGGACAGGGTAAATTCACCCCTCCACTTT.

This rearrangement joins TRBV6-6 to TRBJ2-1, with no clear D. The CDR3 is made up of 14 amino acids. Germline V gene lookup returns CDR1 MNHNY and CDR2 SVGAGI (reference sequence). Trimming removed 6 bases from V and 4 bases from J, with 13 bases in between. CDR3: CASSARIDYNEQFF. As DNA, the CDR3 is TGTGCCAGCAGCGCCAGGATAGATTACAATGAGCAGTTCTTC.

The chain carries TRBV28 and TRBJ1-5; D is possibly TRBD1 (6 bases). The CDR3 is made up of 15 amino acids. The germline CDR1 and CDR2 sequences are MDHEN and SYDVKM. V was trimmed by 7 bases and J by 0 bases, leaving 13 bases between them. The CDR3 loop is CASIVQGHSNQPQHF. CDR3 nucleotides: TGTGCCAGCATTGTACAGGGCCATAGCAATCAGCCCCAGCATTTT.